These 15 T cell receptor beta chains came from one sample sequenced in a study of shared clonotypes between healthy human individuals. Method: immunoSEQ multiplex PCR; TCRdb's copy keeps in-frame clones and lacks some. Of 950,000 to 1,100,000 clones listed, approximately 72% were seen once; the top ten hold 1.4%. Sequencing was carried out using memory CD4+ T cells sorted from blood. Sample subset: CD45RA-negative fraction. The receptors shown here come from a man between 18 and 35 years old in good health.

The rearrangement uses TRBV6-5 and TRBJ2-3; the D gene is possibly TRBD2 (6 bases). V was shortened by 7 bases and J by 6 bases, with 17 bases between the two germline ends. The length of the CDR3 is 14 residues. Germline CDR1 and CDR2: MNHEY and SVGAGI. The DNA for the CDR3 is TGTGCCAGCATCGGGTCGGGAGCCTCGGATACGCAGTATTTT. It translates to CASIGSGASDTQYF.

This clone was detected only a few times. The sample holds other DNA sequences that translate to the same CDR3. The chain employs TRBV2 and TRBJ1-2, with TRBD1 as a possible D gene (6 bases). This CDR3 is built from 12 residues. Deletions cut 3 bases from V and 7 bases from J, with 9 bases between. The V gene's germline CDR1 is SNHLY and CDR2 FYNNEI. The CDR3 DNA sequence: TGTGCCAGCAGTGAGGAGGGGGGTGGCTACACCTTC. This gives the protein CASSEEGGGYTF.

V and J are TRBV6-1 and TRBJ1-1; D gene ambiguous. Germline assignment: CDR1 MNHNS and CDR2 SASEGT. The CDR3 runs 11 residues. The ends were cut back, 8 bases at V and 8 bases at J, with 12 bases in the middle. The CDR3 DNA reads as TGTGCCAGCGCCCAGATATCCGAAGCTTTCTTT. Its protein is CASAQISEAFF.

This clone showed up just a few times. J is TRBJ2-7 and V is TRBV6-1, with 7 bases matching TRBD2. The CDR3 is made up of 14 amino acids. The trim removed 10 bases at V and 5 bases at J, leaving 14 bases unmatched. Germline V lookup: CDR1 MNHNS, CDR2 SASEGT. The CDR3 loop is CAKKGGGGRNEQYF. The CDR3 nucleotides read TGTGCCAAAAAGGGAGGCGGGGGTAGGAACGAGCAGTACTTC.

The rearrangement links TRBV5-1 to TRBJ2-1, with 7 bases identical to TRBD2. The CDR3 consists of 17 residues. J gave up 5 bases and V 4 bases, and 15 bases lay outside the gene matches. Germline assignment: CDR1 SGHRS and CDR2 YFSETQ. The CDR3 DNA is TGCGCCAGCAGCCTCCTGGGCGGTGTGAGCGGGAACAATGAGCAGTTCTTC. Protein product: CASSLLGGVSGNNEQFF. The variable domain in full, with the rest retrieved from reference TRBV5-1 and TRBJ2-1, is KAGVTQTPRYLIKTRGQQVTLSCSPISGHRSVSWYQQTPGQGLQFLFEYFSETQRNKGNFPGRFSGRQFSNSRSEMNVSTLELGDSALYLCASSLLGGVSGNNEQFFGPGTRLTVL.

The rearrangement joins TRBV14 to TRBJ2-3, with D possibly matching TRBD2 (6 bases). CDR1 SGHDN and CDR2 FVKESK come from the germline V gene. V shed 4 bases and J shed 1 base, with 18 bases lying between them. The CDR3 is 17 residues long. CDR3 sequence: CASSRMGREFGTDTQYF. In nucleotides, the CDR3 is TGTGCCAGCAGCCGCATGGGGCGGGAATTCGGCACAGATACGCAGTATTTT.

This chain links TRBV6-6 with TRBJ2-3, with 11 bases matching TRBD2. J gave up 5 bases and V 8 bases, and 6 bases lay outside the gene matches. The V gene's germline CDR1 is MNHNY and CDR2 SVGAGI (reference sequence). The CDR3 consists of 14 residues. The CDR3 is CASAGTSGRDTQYF. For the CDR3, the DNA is TGTGCCAGCGCCGGGACTAGCGGCCGAGATACGCAGTATTTT.

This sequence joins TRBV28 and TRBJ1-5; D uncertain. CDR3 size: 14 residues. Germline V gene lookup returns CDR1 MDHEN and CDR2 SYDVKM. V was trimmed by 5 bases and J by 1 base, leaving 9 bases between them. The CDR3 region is CASSPSLSNQPQHF. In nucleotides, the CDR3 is TGTGCCAGCAGTCCCAGCTTGAGCAATCAGCCCCAGCATTTT.

The CDR3 loop is CASSFAGTRRTDTQYF. The CDR3 DNA sequence: TGTGCCAGCAGCTTCGCCGGGACTCGTCGCACAGATACGCAGTATTTT. The chain recombines TRBV9 with TRBJ2-3, with D possibly being TRBD2 (6 bases). V was shortened by 4 bases and J by 1 base, with 16 bases between the two germline ends. The CDR3 spans 16 residues. Germline loops: CDR1 SGDLS, CDR2 YYNGEE.

This chain's CDR3 is CASSESGIRGYTF. The CDR3 coding sequence is TGTGCCAGCAGTGAGTCGGGGATTCGGGGCTACACCTTC. The chain combines TRBV25-1 with TRBJ1-2, with D hard to call. The V end was cut by 3 bases, the J end by 8 bases, with 13 bases between. CDR3 length: 13 amino acids. The germline gives CDR1 MGHDK, CDR2 SYGVNS.

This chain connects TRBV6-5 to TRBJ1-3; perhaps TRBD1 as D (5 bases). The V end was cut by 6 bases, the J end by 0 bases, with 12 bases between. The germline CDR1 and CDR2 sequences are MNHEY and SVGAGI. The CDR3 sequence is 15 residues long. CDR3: CASSRYGGSGNTIYF. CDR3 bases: TGTGCCAGCAGCCGCTATGGGGGCTCTGGAAACACCATATATTTT.

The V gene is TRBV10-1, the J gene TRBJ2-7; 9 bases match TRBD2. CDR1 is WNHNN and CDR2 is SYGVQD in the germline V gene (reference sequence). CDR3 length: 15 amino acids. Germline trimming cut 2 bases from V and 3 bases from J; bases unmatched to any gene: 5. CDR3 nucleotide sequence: TGCGCCAGCAGTGAGGGGCTAGCGGGATGCTACGAGCAGTACTTC. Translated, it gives CASSEGLAGCYEQYF.

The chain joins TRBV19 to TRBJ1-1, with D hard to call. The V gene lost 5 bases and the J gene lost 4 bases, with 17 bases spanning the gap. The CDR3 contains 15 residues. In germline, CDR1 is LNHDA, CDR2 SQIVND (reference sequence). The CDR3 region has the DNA TGTGCCAGTAGTTTTGTGGCCAGGTCCGGCACTGAAGCTTTCTTT. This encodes CASSFVARSGTEAFF. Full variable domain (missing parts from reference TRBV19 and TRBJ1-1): DGGITQSPKYLFRKEGQNVTLSCEQNLNHDAMYWYRQDPGQGLRLIYYSQIVNDFQKGDIAEGYSVSREKKESFPLTVTSAQKNPTAFYLCASSFVARSGTEAFFGQGTRLTVV.

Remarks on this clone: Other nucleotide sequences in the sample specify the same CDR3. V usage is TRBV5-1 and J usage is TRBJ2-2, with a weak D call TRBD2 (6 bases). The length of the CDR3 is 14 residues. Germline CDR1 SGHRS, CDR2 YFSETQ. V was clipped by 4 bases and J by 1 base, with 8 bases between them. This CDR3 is CASSLGGNTGELFF. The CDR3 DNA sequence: TGCGCCAGCAGCCTGGGGGGGAACACCGGGGAGCTGTTTTTT.

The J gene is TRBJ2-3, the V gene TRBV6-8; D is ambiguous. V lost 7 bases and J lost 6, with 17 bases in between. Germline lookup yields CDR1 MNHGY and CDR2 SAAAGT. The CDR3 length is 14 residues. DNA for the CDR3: TGTGCCAGCACCCCCTCGGACCTCACTGATACGCAGTATTTT. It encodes CASTPSDLTDTQYF.